The rows below give T cell receptor beta chains drawn from one sample of a study of T cell responses to AZD1222 COVID-19 vaccine. Assay: immunoSEQ multiplex PCR; the TCRdb copy retains only in-frame clones and omits some. The sample table includes about 140,000 clones. Sequencing input: peripheral blood. The origin of the receptors is an adult in good health. CDR3s include the opening cysteine and the closing phenylalanine or tryptophan. The order of the fields is V gene, J gene, CDR3 protein.

TRBV7-9	TRBJ1-6	CASSSRRQGVSPLHF
TRBV11-3	TRBJ1-1	CASSFPGGMWTEAFF
TRBV3-1/TRBV3-2	TRBJ1-2	CASSQVGQGAGYTF
TRBV7-2	TRBJ2-1	CASSHSPQGYNEQFF
TRBV6-2/TRBV6-3	TRBJ2-2	CASSYPQGRWNTGELFF
TRBV7-9	TRBJ2-1	CASSLGSSTNYNEQFF
TRBV5-5	TRBJ1-6	CASNLGMSYNSPLHF
TRBV6-1	TRBJ2-7	CASSEAPRGAYEQYF
TRBV14	TRBJ2-1	CASSQKGNEQFF
TRBV30	TRBJ1-6	CAWSVSSSSPLHF
TRBV5-1	TRBJ2-2	CASSSQGQGNTGELFF
TRBV6-5	TRBJ1-1	CASSPSHGNTEAFF
TRBV19	TRBJ1-4	CASSTKTGIATNEKLFF
TRBV28	TRBJ2-7	CASSRDRYYEQYF
TRBV7-2	TRBJ2-5	CASSYARGRIETQYF
TRBV30	TRBJ2-7	CAWSGTALSYEQYF
TRBV7-9	TRBJ1-2	CASSLLGTEGSYGYTF
TRBV30	TRBJ1-4	CAWSVQGATNEKLFF
TRBV4-1	TRBJ1-5	CASSQDPGWGSNQPQHF
TRBV10-1	TRBJ1-6	CASSESGGQGRENSPLHF
TRBV6-1	TRBJ1-1	CASSEKTEAFF
TRBV25-1	TRBJ1-1	CASIWDRARAFF
TRBV7-3	TRBJ1-1	CASSLIGHAGEAFF
TRBV4-1	TRBJ1-3	CASSQPGQKNTIYF
TRBV19	TRBJ2-3	CASSILSAAGGLDTQYF
TRBV7-8	TRBJ2-3	CASSLAVNTDTQYF
TRBV3-1/TRBV3-2	TRBJ2-7	CASSPQGELPYEQYF
TRBV28	TRBJ2-7	CASSLRGGLYEQYF
TRBV11-2	TRBJ2-1	CASSLDQGLVRANEQFF
TRBV6-2/TRBV6-3	TRBJ1-5	CASSYHTGQPQHF
TRBV29-1	TRBJ1-2	CSVELGNYGYTF
TRBV7-8	TRBJ2-7	CASSSPGAGNEQYF
TRBV5-1	TRBJ2-1	CASSSRKTGFDYNEQFF
TRBV2	TRBJ1-2	CASSWTGEYGYTF
TRBV6-5	TRBJ1-2	CASSYQGSSSGYTF
TRBV27	TRBJ2-2	CASSSSDFTADTGELFF
TRBV5-1	TRBJ2-2	CASSPFPGQGSNTGELFF
TRBV9	TRBJ1-2	CASSTDRSTF
TRBV7-9	TRBJ2-6	CASSFAGARAGANVLTF
TRBV19	TRBJ1-5	CASSVRDRARNQPQHF
TRBV9	TRBJ1-6	CASSPYRDTNSPLHF
TRBV11-2	TRBJ1-4	CASSPRTGLEKLFF
TRBV29-1	TRBJ1-2	CSVVPGQGNSYGYTF
TRBV5-1	TRBJ2-3	CASSDLNTDTQYF
TRBV27	TRBJ1-5	CASSTTGNNQPQHF
TRBV2	TRBJ1-2	CASSGVRVDGYTF
TRBV9	TRBJ1-1	CASSHGQLNTEAFF
TRBV4-1	TRBJ1-1	CASSPPTGNTEAFF
TRBV7-8	TRBJ1-2	CASSASPGLGDGYTF
TRBV9	TRBJ1-2	CASSVGQYGYTF
TRBV18	TRBJ1-1	CASSPGKSNTEAFF